The entry that follows covers one T cell receptor (beta chain) sequence. Trimming stripped 0 bases from V and 2 bases from J, with 12 bases between. CDR1 and CDR2 from the germline V gene are SQVTM and ANQGSEA. There are 15 residues in the CDR3. The data belong to a study of T-cell reconstitution after alpha-beta-depleted transplantation in children. Using unique molecular identifiers, the investigators prepared the TCRbeta library. TCRdb reprocessed the PCR reads with MiXCR, giving one entry per CDR3 protein. The sample contains roughly 350,000 distinct CDR3 sequences, around 16% of which appear only once.

The origin of this receptor is a male patient between 2 and 15 years old who had a stem cell transplant for acute lymphoblastic leukemia, so the T cells may come from the graft donor. This chain uses TRBV29-1 with TRBJ2-3; D remains unclear. The source was PBMCs, mostly from graft donor cells, collected 360 days after TCRalphabeta/CD19-depleted stem cell transplant. In nucleotides, the CDR3 is TGCAGCGTTGAAGATTGGACGGAGAACACAGATACGCAGTATTTT. Translated: CSVEDWTENTDTQYF.